The rows below give T cell receptor beta chains drawn from one sample of a study of T-cell reconstitution after alpha-beta-depleted transplantation in children. TCRdb re-derived calls from the PCR reads in MiXCR, one entry per CDR3 protein. Among just over 950,000 distinct CDR3 sequences listed, roughly 31% were seen once. The input for sequencing was PBMCs, mostly from graft donor cells, taken 360 days after TCRalphabeta/CD19-depleted stem cell transplant. These receptor sequences come from a boy under two years old who had a stem cell transplant for SCID, so the T cells may come from the graft donor. The CDR3 runs from the conserved cysteine through the conserved F or W. The D gene is left open where the match is weak. Expanded clones are given a class, and other clones once, few, many or no size at all.

TRBJ2-3 | TRBV28 | NA | NA | CASAGGGLVADTQYF | TGTGCCAGCGCAGGGGGGGGACTAGTGGCAGATACGCAGTATTTT
TRBJ2-3 | TRBV4-2 | NA | NA | CASSQDSAEMTDTQYF | TGTGCCAGCAGCCAAGATTCAGCGGAGATGACAGATACGCAGTATTTT
TRBJ2-7 | TRBV5-1 | NA | NA | CASRLNPGAYEQYF | TGCGCCAGCAGATTGAACCCAGGGGCCTACGAGCAGTACTTC
TRBJ2-2 | TRBV5-1 | NA | few | CASSLDGIRTGELFF | TGCGCCAGCAGCTTGGACGGAATTAGGACCGGGGAGCTGTTTTTT
TRBJ2-1 | TRBV5-1 | TRBD1 | few | CASSPGTALISSYNEQFF | TGCGCCAGCAGCCCAGGGACAGCGCTGATCAGCTCCTACAATGAGCAGTTCTTC
TRBJ1-5 | TRBV4-1 | NA | NA | CASSQVVGFGQPQHF | TGCGCCAGCAGCCAAGTGGTGGGGTTCGGTCAGCCCCAGCATTTT
TRBJ2-7 | TRBV29-1 | NA | NA | CSVCIAPSSYEQYF | TGCAGCGTTTGTATAGCGCCCAGCTCCTACGAGCAGTACTTC
TRBJ1-2 | TRBV20-1 | NA | NA | CSARETGSYTF | TGCAGTGCTAGAGAGACGGGGAGCTACACCTTC
TRBJ2-7 | TRBV6-5 | TRBD1 | NA | CASSYPSGTVSYEQYF | TGTGCCAGCAGTTACCCTTCTGGGACAGTCTCCTACGAGCAGTACTTC
TRBJ2-5 | TRBV12-3/TRBV12-4 | NA | NA | CASSLVGSLETQYF | TGTGCCAGCAGTTTAGTCGGCAGTTTGGAGACCCAGTACTTC
TRBJ2-1 | TRBV29-1 | TRBD2 | few | CSVRAGSSYNEQFF | TGCAGCGTACGAGCGGGGAGCTCCTACAATGAGCAGTTCTTC
TRBJ1-2 | TRBV20-1 | NA | few | CSARDQENYGYTF | TGCAGTGCTAGAGACCAGGAGAACTATGGCTACACCTTC
TRBJ2-1 | TRBV12-3/TRBV12-4 | TRBD2 | NA | CASSLSAGGPRYNEQFF | TGTGCCAGCAGTTTATCGGCGGGGGGTCCCAGATACAATGAGCAGTTCTTC
TRBJ2-1 | TRBV4-1 | NA | NA | CASSQNFLNEQFF | TGCGCCAGCAGCCAAAACTTTCTCAATGAGCAGTTCTTC
TRBJ1-1 | TRBV6-1 | NA | NA | CASSLHVLERDTEAFF | TGTGCCAGCAGCCTCCACGTGCTGGAAAGGGACACTGAAGCTTTCTTT
TRBJ2-5 | TRBV12-3/TRBV12-4 | TRBD1 | few | CASSPPTGGQETQYF | TGTGCCAGCAGTCCCCCGACAGGGGGCCAAGAGACCCAGTACTTC
TRBJ2-1 | TRBV24-1 | NA | NA | CATSDTTRAPLSYNEQFF | TGTGCCACCAGTGATACCACCAGGGCCCCACTCTCCTACAATGAGCAGTTCTTC
TRBJ2-1 | TRBV11-2 | TRBD2 | NA | CASSLRPAGGLSYNEQFF | TGTGCCAGCAGCCTCCGTCCGGCGGGGGGGCTGTCCTACAATGAGCAGTTCTTC
TRBJ1-5 | TRBV12-3/TRBV12-4 | NA | NA | CASRLQGGNQPQHF | TGTGCCAGCAGGTTACAGGGTGGCAATCAGCCCCAGCATTTT
TRBJ2-3 | TRBV10-3 | NA | few | CAISQRGPSTDTQYF | TGTGCCATCAGCCAACGGGGACCTAGCACAGATACGCAGTATTTT
TRBJ2-7 | TRBV5-1 | TRBD2 | NA | CASSTQLAGEQYF | TGCGCCAGCAGCACCCAACTAGCGGGGGAGCAGTACTTC
TRBJ1-4 | TRBV5-1 | TRBD1 | few | CASSLVTGASGEKLFF | TGCGCCAGCAGCTTGGTCACAGGGGCATCGGGAGAAAAACTGTTTTTT
TRBJ2-1 | TRBV5-1 | TRBD2 | NA | CASSLTVLAGHNEQFF | TGCGCCAGCAGCTTAACCGTCTTAGCGGGGCACAATGAGCAGTTCTTC
TRBJ2-1 | TRBV29-1 | NA | NA | CSAFRENINEQFF | TGCAGCGCCTTCCGGGAAAATATCAATGAGCAGTTCTTC